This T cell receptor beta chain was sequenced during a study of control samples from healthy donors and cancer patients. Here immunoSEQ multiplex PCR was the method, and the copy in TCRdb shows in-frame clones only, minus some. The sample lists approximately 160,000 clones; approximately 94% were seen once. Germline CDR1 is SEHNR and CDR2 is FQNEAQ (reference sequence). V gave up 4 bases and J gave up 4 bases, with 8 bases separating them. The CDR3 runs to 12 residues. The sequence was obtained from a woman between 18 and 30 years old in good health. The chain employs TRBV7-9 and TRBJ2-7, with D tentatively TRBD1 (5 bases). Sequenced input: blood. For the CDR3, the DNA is TGTGCCAGCAGCTCCCAGGGTTACGAGCAGTACTTC. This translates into CASSSQGYEQYF.